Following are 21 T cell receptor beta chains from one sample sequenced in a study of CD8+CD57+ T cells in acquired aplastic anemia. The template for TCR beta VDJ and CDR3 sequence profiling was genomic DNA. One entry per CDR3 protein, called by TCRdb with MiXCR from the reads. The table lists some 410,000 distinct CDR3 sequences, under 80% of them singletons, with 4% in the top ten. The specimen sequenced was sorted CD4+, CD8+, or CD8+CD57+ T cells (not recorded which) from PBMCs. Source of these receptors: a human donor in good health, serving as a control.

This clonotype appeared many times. For the CDR3, the DNA is TGTGCCAGCAGCCGCCGGGGACAGGAGAACACTGAAGCTTTCTTT. This sequence encodes CASSRRGQENTEAFF. The V call is TRBV13, the J call TRBJ1-1; TRBD1 aligns across 8 bases. This CDR3 has 15 amino acids. Germline V CDR1 and CDR2: PRHDT, FYEKMQ (reference sequence). Trimming at V came to 5 bases and at J to 1 base, leaving 6 bases not matched to a gene.

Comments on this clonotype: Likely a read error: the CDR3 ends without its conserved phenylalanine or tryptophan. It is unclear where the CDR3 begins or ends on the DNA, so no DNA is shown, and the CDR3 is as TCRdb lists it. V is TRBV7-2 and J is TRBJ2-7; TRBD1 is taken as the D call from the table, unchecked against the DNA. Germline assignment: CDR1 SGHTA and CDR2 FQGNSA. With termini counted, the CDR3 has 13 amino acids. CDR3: CASSPETASGNTI.

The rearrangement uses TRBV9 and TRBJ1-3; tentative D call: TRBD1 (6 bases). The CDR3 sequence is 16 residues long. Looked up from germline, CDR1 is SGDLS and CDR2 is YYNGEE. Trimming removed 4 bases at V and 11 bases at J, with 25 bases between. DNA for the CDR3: TGTGCCAGCAGCAGTGGAGGTACGGGGGCTGGAGCCTCCATATATTTT. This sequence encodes CASSSGGTGAGASIYF.

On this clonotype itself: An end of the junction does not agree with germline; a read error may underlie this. CDR3 loop: CASSLAAVAYEPF. In DNA, the CDR3 is TGTGCCAGCAGCTTAGCGGCCGTAGCCTACGAGCCTTTC. The chain links TRBV7-2 to TRBJ2-6; D ambiguous. There are 13 residues in the CDR3. The germline V gene has CDR1 SGHTA and CDR2 FQGNSA.

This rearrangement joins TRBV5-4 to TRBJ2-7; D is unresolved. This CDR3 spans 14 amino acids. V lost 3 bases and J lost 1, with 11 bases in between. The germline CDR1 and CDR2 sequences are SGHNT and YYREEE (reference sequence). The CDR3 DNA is TGTGCCAGCAGCTATAAAGGACCGTCCTACGAGCAGTACTTC. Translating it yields CASSYKGPSYEQYF. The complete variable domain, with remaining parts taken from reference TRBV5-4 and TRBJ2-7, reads ETGVTQSPTHLIKTRGQQVTLRCSSQSGHNTVSWYQQALGQGPQFIFQYYREEENGRGNFPPRFSGLQFPNYSSELNVNALELDDSALYLCASSYKGPSYEQYFGPGTRLTVT.

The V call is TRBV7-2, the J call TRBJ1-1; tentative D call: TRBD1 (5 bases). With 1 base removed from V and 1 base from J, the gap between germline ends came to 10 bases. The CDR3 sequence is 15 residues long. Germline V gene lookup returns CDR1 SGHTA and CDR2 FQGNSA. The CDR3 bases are TGTGCCAGCAGCTTAGGGGGCGCGGGGAACACTGAAGCTTTCTTT. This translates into CASSLGGAGNTEAFF.

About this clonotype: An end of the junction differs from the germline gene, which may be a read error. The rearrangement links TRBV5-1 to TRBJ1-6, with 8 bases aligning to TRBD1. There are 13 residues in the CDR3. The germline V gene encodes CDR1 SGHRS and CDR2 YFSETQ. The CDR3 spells CASSLGIQGALHF. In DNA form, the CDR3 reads TGTGCCAGCAGCTTAGGGATACAGGGGGCCCTCCACTTT.

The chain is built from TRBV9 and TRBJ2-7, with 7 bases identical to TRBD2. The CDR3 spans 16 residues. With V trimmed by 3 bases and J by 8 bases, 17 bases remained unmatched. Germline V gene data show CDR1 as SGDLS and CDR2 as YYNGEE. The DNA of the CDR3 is TGTGCCAGCAGCGGAACCCCGGGGGGAGACGGAAACAAGCAGTACTTC. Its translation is CASSGTPGGDGNKQYF.

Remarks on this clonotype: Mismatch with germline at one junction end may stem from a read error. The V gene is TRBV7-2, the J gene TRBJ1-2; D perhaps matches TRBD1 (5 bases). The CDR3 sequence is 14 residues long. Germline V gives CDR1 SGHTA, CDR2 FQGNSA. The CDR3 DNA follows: TGTGCCAGCAGCAGGGGATCAGAGTTCTTTCAGCCCCAGTTC. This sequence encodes CASSRGSEFFQPQF.

DNA of the CDR3: TGTGCCAGCAGCCTCGCGACAGCCAGGACCCGCTACGAGCAGTACTTC. Protein: CASSLATARTRYEQYF. The chain couples TRBV5-5 to TRBJ2-7; D is perhaps TRBD1 (5 bases). Trimming left V 4 bases short and J 3 bases short, with 20 bases between. The CDR3 is 16 residues long. Germline values: CDR1 SGHKS, CDR2 YYEKEE (reference sequence). The full variable domain, its missing parts supplied by reference TRBV5-5 and TRBJ2-7, is DAGVTQSPTHLIKTRGQQVTLRCSPISGHKSVSWYQQVLGQGPQFIFQYYEKEERGRGNFPDRFSARQFPNYSSELNVNALLLGDSALYLCASSLATARTRYEQYFGPGTRLTVT.

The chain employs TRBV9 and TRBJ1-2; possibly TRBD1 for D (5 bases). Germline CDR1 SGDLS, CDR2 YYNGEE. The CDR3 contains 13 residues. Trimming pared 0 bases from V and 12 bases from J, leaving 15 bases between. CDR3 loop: CASSVARDDCHTF. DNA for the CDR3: TGTGCCAGCAGCGTAGCGAGGGACGACTGCCACACCTTC.

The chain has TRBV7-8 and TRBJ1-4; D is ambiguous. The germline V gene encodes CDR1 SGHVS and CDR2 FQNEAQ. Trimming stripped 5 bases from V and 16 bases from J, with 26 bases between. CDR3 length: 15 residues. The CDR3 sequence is CASSITRAGKENQFF. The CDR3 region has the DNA TGTGCCAGCAGCATAACACGAGCGGGTAAAGAAAACCAGTTTTTT.

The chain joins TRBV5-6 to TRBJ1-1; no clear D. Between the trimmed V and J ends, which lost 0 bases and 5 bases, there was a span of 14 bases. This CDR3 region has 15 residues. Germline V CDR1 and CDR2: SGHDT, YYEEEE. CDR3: CASSLGRLRPTEAFF. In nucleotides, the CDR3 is TGTGCCAGCAGCTTGGGCAGGCTCCGGCCGACTGAAGCTTTCTTT.

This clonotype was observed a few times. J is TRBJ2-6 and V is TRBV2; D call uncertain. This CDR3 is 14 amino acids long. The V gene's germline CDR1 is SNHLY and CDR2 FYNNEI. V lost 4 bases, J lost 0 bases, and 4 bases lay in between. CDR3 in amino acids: CASSAASGANVLTF. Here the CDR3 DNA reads TGTGCCAGCAGTGCCGCCTCTGGGGCCAACGTCCTGACTTTC.

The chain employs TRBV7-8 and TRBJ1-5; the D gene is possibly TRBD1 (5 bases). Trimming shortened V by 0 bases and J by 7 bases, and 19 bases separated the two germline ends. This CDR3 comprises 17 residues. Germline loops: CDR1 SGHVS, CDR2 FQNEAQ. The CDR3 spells CASSLATDTREKQPQHF. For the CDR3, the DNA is TGTGCCAGCAGCTTAGCAACGGACACTAGGGAAAAGCAGCCCCAGCATTTT.

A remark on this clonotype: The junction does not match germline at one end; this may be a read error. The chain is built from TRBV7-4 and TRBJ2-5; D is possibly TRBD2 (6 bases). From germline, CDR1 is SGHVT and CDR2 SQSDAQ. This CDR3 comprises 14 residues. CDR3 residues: CASSLTAGGETEYF. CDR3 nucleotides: TGTGCCAGCAGCTTGACAGCGGGTGGAGAGACCGAGTACTTC.

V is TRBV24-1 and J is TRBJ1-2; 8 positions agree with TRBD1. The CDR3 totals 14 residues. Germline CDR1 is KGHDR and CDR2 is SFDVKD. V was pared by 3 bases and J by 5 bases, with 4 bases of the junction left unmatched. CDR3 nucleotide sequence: TGTGCCACCAGTGATACCGGGACAGGATATGGCTACACCTTC. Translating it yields CATSDTGTGYGYTF.

CDR3 sequence: CASSPVDRYYGYTF. CDR3 coding DNA: TGTGCCAGCAGCCCAGTCGACAGATACTATGGCTACACCTTC. The rearrangement uses TRBV5-4 and TRBJ1-2, with TRBD1 as a possible D gene (5 bases). V shed 4 bases and J shed 3 bases, with 13 bases lying between them. The CDR3 loop spans 14 amino acids. Germline V lookup: CDR1 SGHNT, CDR2 YYREEE (reference sequence).

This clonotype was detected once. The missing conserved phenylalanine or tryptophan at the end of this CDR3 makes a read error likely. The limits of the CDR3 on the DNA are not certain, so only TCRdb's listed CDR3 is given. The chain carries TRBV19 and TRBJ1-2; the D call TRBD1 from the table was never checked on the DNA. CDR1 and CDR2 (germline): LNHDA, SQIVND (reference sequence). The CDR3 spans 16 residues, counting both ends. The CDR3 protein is CASSIVGAEQYFGPGI.

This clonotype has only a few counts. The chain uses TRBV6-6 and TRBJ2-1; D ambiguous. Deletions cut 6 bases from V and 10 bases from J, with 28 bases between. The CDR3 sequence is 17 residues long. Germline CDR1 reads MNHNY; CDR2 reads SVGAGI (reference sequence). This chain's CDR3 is CASRLLREGITSGEQFF. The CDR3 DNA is TGTGCCAGCAGGTTACTAAGGGAAGGGATTACAAGTGGCGAGCAGTTCTTC.

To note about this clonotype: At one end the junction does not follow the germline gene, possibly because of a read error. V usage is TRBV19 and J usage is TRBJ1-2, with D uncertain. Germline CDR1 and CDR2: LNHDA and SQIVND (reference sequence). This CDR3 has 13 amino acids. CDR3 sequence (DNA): TGTGCCAGTAGTCTCAACACTCATATCAGCTCCAGCTTC. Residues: CASSLNTHISSSF.